This T cell receptor beta chain was observed in a study of cytomegalovirus exposure and HLA in healthy donors. Study results and limitations: One later analysis reportedly identified an Asian-associated ancestry cluster that showed fewer N-insertions than the roughly 600-donor mean. Presence/absence analysis assumed near-uniform sequencing depth across donors.

V lost 4 bases, J lost 8 bases, and 6 bases stayed unmatched. The germline CDR1 and CDR2 sequences are LGHNA and YSLEER. CDR3 length: 14 amino acids. PCR used 60 Vbeta primers and 13 Jbeta primers. Assay used: immunoSEQ multiplex PCR; TCRdb lists only in-frame clones, some missing. The table records 150,000 to 200,000 clones, about 80% of them present only once. This clone was recorded a few times. The antigen is undetermined. The sample taken for sequencing was PBMCs. The receptor's source is a woman aged 50 to 60 in good health and CMV-seronegative. V usage is TRBV4-3 and J usage is TRBJ1-4, with TRBD1 matching over 8 bases. The chain's CDR3 is CASSRRTGKEKLFF. The DNA of the CDR3 is TGCGCCAGCAGCCGGAGGACAGGGAAGGAAAAACTGTTTTTT.